This T cell receptor beta chain was sequenced in a study of cytomegalovirus exposure and HLA in healthy donors. Findings and limits, study-wide: The study put roughly 160 TCR beta chains on its list as cytomegalovirus-associated. Indistinguishability led to the exclusion of some V segments, TRBV6-2 and TRBV6-3 included.

Concerning this clone: Its specificity is not known.

Germline loops: CDR1 SGHTA, CDR2 FQGNSA. The CDR3 is 18 amino acids. The J segment lost 4 bases and the V segment lost 4 bases, leaving 11 bases of the junction unmatched. This PCR relied on a set of 60 Vbeta primers and 13 Jbeta primers. The method was immunoSEQ multiplex PCR; TCRdb's version includes in-frame clones alone and lacks a portion of them. The table has some 120,000 clones, about 85% seen once. The gene calls are TRBV7-2 and TRBJ2-6, with 9 positions matching TRBD1. Sequenced: PBMCs. This sequence originates from a man over 45 in good health and CMV-seronegative. CDR3 coding DNA: TGTGCCAGCAGCTGGGGACAGGGAAAAAGGTCGGGGGCCAACGTCCTGACTTTC. It yields the protein CASSWGQGKRSGANVLTF. Based on the CDR3 plus reference TRBV7-2 and TRBJ2-6, the full variable domain is GAGVSQSPSNKVTEKGKDVELRCDPISGHTALYWYRQSLGQGLEFLIYFQGNSAPDKSGLPSDRFSAERTGGSVSTLTIQRTQQEDSAVYLCASSWGQGKRSGANVLTFGAGSRLTVL.